These 10 T cell receptor beta chains originate from one sample sequenced in a study of blood T cells in healthy people across ages. Sample-barcoded 5' priming and a J-beta primer mix drove a second PCR of roughly 7 to 11 cycles. TCRdb reprocessed the 5' RACE reads with MiXCR, giving one entry per CDR3 protein. The sample shows 450,000 to 700,000 distinct CDR3 sequences, about 26% of them seen only once. The source material was blood. Source of these receptors: a woman in her 70s in good health.

V and J are TRBV7-2 and TRBJ1-2; D might be TRBD1 (5 bases). This CDR3 region has 19 residues. V dropped 3 bases and J dropped 4 bases, with 27 bases sitting between them. Germline CDR1 and CDR2: SGHTA and FQGNSA. Written as DNA, the CDR3 is TGTGCCAGCAGCTTCGCCCTGGGAAGGGGTCCTACAAAGGGCTATGGCTACACCTTC. Its protein product is CASSFALGRGPTKGYGYTF.

The chain carries TRBV10-3 and TRBJ2-5, with 7 positions matching TRBD2. CDR3 length: 13 amino acids. CDR1 ENHRY and CDR2 SYGVKD come from the germline V gene. Trimming removed 6 bases from V and 2 bases from J; junction bases left unmatched: 3. CDR3 nucleotides: TGTGCCATCAGGGGAGGGCTACAAGAGACCCAGTACTTC. It yields the protein CAIRGGLQETQYF.

This clonotype was found once. CDR3 sequence: CASNTDRGGSPLHF. In nucleotides, the CDR3 is TGTGCCAGCAACACCGACAGGGGAGGGTCACCCCTCCACTTT. This sequence joins TRBV7-2 and TRBJ1-6, with 8 nucleotides matching TRBD1. Germline V gene lookup returns CDR1 SGHTA and CDR2 FQGNSA. V gave up 7 bases and J gave up 10 bases; unmatched junction bases: 9. This CDR3 is 14 amino acids long.

In its sample, this clonotype was seen a few times. This chain joins TRBV18 and TRBJ1-1, with 9 nucleotides matching TRBD1. CDR1 is KGHSH and CDR2 is LQKENI in the germline V gene. This CDR3 contains 15 residues. V lost 4 bases, J lost 1 base, and 4 bases stayed unmatched. CDR3 residues: CASSRTTGGNTEAFF. In DNA, the CDR3 is TGTGCCAGCTCACGTACGACAGGGGGGAACACTGAAGCTTTCTTT.

Only one count was recorded for this clonotype. The V gene is TRBV7-2, the J gene TRBJ2-3; 8 bases match TRBD2. Trimming removed 5 bases from V and 5 bases from J; junction bases left unmatched: 6. The CDR3 loop spans 14 amino acids. In germline, CDR1 is SGHTA, CDR2 FQGNSA. The CDR3 sequence is CASSQSGGGDTQYF. For the CDR3, the DNA is TGTGCCAGCAGCCAGAGCGGGGGTGGAGATACGCAGTATTTT.

The genes are TRBV29-1 and TRBJ2-5; tentative D call: TRBD1 (6 bases). CDR1 is SQVTM and CDR2 is ANQGSEA in the germline V gene. The germline V and J ends were trimmed by 5 bases and 1 base, with 8 bases remaining between them. This CDR3 region has 12 residues. As DNA, the CDR3 is TGCAGCGTTACAGGGAGCCAAGAGACCCAGTACTTC. It specifies CSVTGSQETQYF.

This clonotype was seen more than once but under ten times. CDR3 DNA: TGTGCCAGCAGTTCTACGACAGGGGAAAGTTACAATGAGCAGTTCTTC. The encoded protein is CASSSTTGESYNEQFF. The chain has TRBV12-3 or TRBV12-4 and TRBJ2-1; 8 bases line up with TRBD1. Trimming removed 4 bases from V and 4 bases from J; junction bases left unmatched: 9. The CDR3 runs 16 residues.

The chain couples TRBV20-1 to TRBJ2-5; TRBD1 matches 9 bases. CDR1 is DFQATT, CDR2 SNEGSKA, per germline (reference sequence). Trimming at V came to 2 bases and at J to 4 bases, leaving 8 bases not matched to a gene. The CDR3 contains 15 residues. CDR3 amino acids: CSARPRTGVTETQYF. For the CDR3, the DNA is TGCAGTGCTAGACCCCGGACAGGGGTGACAGAGACCCAGTACTTC.

This sequence joins TRBV20-1 and TRBJ2-3; D uncertain. Germline CDR1 reads DFQATT; CDR2 reads SNEGSKA (reference sequence). Trimming cost V 0 bases and J 5 bases, with 15 bases left between them. CDR3 length: 15 residues. CDR3 in amino acids: CSARDPRKLGDTQYF. The CDR3 bases are TGCAGTGCTAGAGATCCCCGTAAACTCGGAGATACGCAGTATTTT.

A few counts support this clonotype. This sequence joins TRBV7-9 and TRBJ1-2; D is uncertain. Germline V lookup: CDR1 SEHNR, CDR2 FQNEAQ (reference sequence). CDR3 length: 13 amino acids. V gave up 5 bases and J gave up 6 bases, with 13 bases separating them. The CDR3 reads CASSLVGENGYTF. The CDR3 DNA follows: TGTGCCAGCAGCCTGGTCGGGGAGAATGGCTACACCTTC. The entire variable domain, with the rest obtained from reference TRBV7-9 and TRBJ1-2, is as follows: DTGVSQNPRHKITKRGQNVTFRCDPISEHNRLYWYRQTLGQGPEFLTYFQNEAQLEKSRLLSDRFSAERPKGSFSTLEIQRTEQGDSAMYLCASSLVGENGYTFGSGTRLTVV.